This is a list of T cell receptor beta chains from one sample in a study of blood T cell repertoires in COVID-19. The method was immunoSEQ multiplex PCR; TCRdb's version includes in-frame clones alone and lacks a portion of them. This repertoire shows over 100,000 clones, roughly 80% found once; its top ten account for approximately 3.6%. The sequenced sample consisted of peripheral blood. These receptors all stem from a woman at least 80 years old with active or convalescent COVID-19. Both conserved end residues are part of each CDR3. A D gene is named only where the DNA matches it firmly. The size of a clone is reported for some rows only, either as once, few or many, or as a class for expanded clones.

D	V	J	size	DNA	CDR3
TRBD1	TRBV5-4	TRBJ2-7	-	TGTGCCAGCAGCTTTGTGACAGGGACCGAGCAGTACTTC	CASSFVTGTEQYF
TRBD1	TRBV6-1	TRBJ1-2	-	TGTGCCAGCAGTGAGGGGACAGGGGGTGTCTATGGCTACACCTTC	CASSEGTGGVYGYTF
-	TRBV7-9	TRBJ1-1	-	TGTGCCAGCAGCTTAGGACAGATGAACACTGAAGCTTTCTTT	CASSLGQMNTEAFF
TRBD1	TRBV6-6	TRBJ1-5	-	TGTGCCAGCATTGGGACAGGGGGCGGCGGTCAGCCCCAGCATTTT	CASIGTGGGGQPQHF
-	TRBV6-5	TRBJ1-1	-	TGTGCCAGTCAGATGAACACTGAAGCTTTCTTT	CASQMNTEAFF
-	TRBV6-6	TRBJ1-5	few	TGTGCCAGCAGTTACGGGGAGCGCAATCAGCCCCAGCATTTT	CASSYGERNQPQHF
-	TRBV18	TRBJ1-6	-	TGTGCCAGCTCACCTGGCGACGCGGCGACGTATAATTCACCCCTCCACTTT	CASSPGDAATYNSPLHF
-	TRBV27	TRBJ2-7	-	TGTGCCAGCAGTCCTAATGATCGGAGGAAGCAGTACTTC	CASSPNDRRKQYF
-	TRBV18	TRBJ2-1	-	TGTGCCAGCTCACCAAAGGGGCACGAGCAGTTCTTC	CASSPKGHEQFF
-	TRBV9	TRBJ1-1	once	TGTGCCAGCAGCGTAGCTACGCGGGGCTGGAGCCTTACTGAAGCTTTCTTT	CASSVATRGWSLTEAFF
TRBD1	TRBV19	TRBJ1-1	-	TGTGCCAGACACAGGACAGGGATGAACACTGAAGCTTTCTTT	CARHRTGMNTEAFF
TRBD2	TRBV11-2	TRBJ2-3	-	TGTGCCAGCAGCCCCATACTAGCGGGAGGGGTTTATACGCAGTATTTT	CASSPILAGGVYTQYF
-	TRBV29-1	TRBJ2-1	-	TGCAGCGTTGTGGCCTCCTATGAGCAGTTCTTC	CSVVASYEQFF
-	TRBV28	TRBJ1-5	-	TGTGCCAGCAGCATCGACATGAACAATCAGCCCCAGCATTTT	CASSIDMNNQPQHF
TRBD1	TRBV9	TRBJ2-7	-	TGTGCCAGCAGCCTGGGACAGGGCGACGAGCAGTACTTC	CASSLGQGDEQYF
TRBD1	TRBV5-1	TRBJ1-1	-	TGCGCCAGCAGGGTGACAGGGGTTTTGAACACTGAAGCTTTCTTT	CASRVTGVLNTEAFF
-	TRBV10-3	TRBJ2-5	-	TGTGCCATCATCGCGGAGACCCAGTACTTC	CAIIAETQYF
-	TRBV7-2	TRBJ2-5	-	TGTGCCAGCAGCTTAGGACAGAGCCCAGAGACCCAGTACTTC	CASSLGQSPETQYF
TRBD1	TRBV6-2/TRBV6-3	TRBJ1-2	-	TGTGCCAGCAGCCCGGGACAGGGGGCTCGCGGCTACACCTTC	CASSPGQGARGYTF
-	TRBV7-7	TRBJ1-1	-	TGTGATATAAACACTGAAGCTTTCTTT	CDINTEAFF
-	TRBV7-3	TRBJ2-1	-	TGTGCCAGCAGCCTAACCCCCGGGAAAGACAATGAGCAGTTCTTC	CASSLTPGKDNEQFF
-	TRBV20-1	TRBJ1-3	-	TGCAGTGCTAGTCAGGGGATCTCTGGAAACACCATATATTTT	CSASQGISGNTIYF
-	TRBV7-9	TRBJ1-4	many	TGTGCCCTTAGTAACGGGATAGGCGAAAAACTGTTTTTT	CALSNGIGEKLFF
-	TRBV11-2	TRBJ2-2	-	TGTGCCAGCAGCTTCCAGGGAAGGTCCGGGGAGCTGTTTTTT	CASSFQGRSGELFF
TRBD1	TRBV4-2	TRBJ1-5	-	TGTGCCAGCAGCCAAGTCGGGACAGACAATCAGCCCCAGCATTTT	CASSQVGTDNQPQHF
-	TRBV6-5	TRBJ1-2	-	TGTGCCAGCACCTTCAGGACAGCCTATGGCTACACCTTC	CASTFRTAYGYTF
-	TRBV3-1/TRBV3-2	TRBJ1-2	-	TGTGCCAGCAGCCCTAGGACAGCCCGGGGAAGTGGCTACACCTTC	CASSPRTARGSGYTF
-	TRBV11-3	TRBJ2-3	-	TGTGCCAGCAGCTTAGTAGGAGGGTCAGATACGCAGTATTTT	CASSLVGGSDTQYF
-	TRBV27	TRBJ1-2	-	TGTGCCAGCAGTTCCTACAGGGCCCACTATGGCTACACCTTC	CASSSYRAHYGYTF
-	TRBV7-6	TRBJ1-3	-	TGTGCCAGCAGCTCTAGTCCCAACCTCTCTGGAAACACCATATATTTT	CASSSSPNLSGNTIYF
-	TRBV19	TRBJ1-2	once	TGTGCCAGTAGTAAGGAAAGCGGTCTAAACTATGGCTACACCTTC	CASSKESGLNYGYTF
-	TRBV9	TRBJ2-2	-	TGTGCCAGCAGCGTAGAAGTTTCGTTCGGTCCTAACACCGGGGAGCTGTTTTTT	CASSVEVSFGPNTGELFF
-	TRBV28	TRBJ1-1	-	TGTGCCAGCATATCCAGGGGAGACACTGAAGCTTTCTTT	CASISRGDTEAFF
-	TRBV2	TRBJ1-2	-	TGTGCCAGCAGTGTGGGGGGTAGCTATGGCTACACCTTC	CASSVGGSYGYTF
-	TRBV7-9	TRBJ2-3	-	TGTGCCAGCAGCCCACAGGCTAGGAGCACAGATACGCAGTATTTT	CASSPQARSTDTQYF
-	TRBV2	TRBJ2-7	-	TGTGCCAGCAGAACCGGGGATCCCTACGAGCAGTACTTC	CASRTGDPYEQYF
TRBD2	TRBV30	TRBJ2-1	-	TGTGCCTGGAGTATTAAGGGAGGGAATGAGCAGTTCTTC	CAWSIKGGNEQFF
-	TRBV7-2	TRBJ1-5	-	TGTGCCAGCAGTCGCGGTTACAATCAGCCCCAGCATTTT	CASSRGYNQPQHF
TRBD1	TRBV3-1/TRBV3-2	TRBJ1-6	-	TGTGCCAGCAGCCAGACAGGGGCCAATTCACCCCTCCACTTT	CASSQTGANSPLHF
TRBD1	TRBV6-6	TRBJ1-2	-	TGTGCCAGCAGCCGTACAGGGGAAGGGTATGGCTACACCTTC	CASSRTGEGYGYTF
-	TRBV11-3	TRBJ2-3	-	TGTGCCAGCAGCTTCCCCCGGGATACGCAGTATTTT	CASSFPRDTQYF
-	TRBV7-3	TRBJ2-2	-	TGTGCCAGCAGCTTAAAGGAGGGCGGGGAGCTGTTTTTT	CASSLKEGGELFF
-	TRBV28	TRBJ2-2	-	TGTGCCAGCAGCTTCACCGGGGAGCTGTTTTTT	CASSFTGELFF
TRBD1	TRBV7-3	TRBJ2-1	-	TGTGCCAGCAGCTCGTGGGACAGGGGGCGAAACAATGAGCAGTTCTTC	CASSSWDRGRNNEQFF
-	TRBV5-6	TRBJ2-7	-	TGTGCCAGCAGCCGAGAAACTGGCGAGCAGTACTTC	CASSRETGEQYF
-	TRBV2	TRBJ1-1	-	TGTGCCAGCAGTGGAGGGTTTGAAGCTTTCTTT	CASSGGFEAFF
-	TRBV5-1	TRBJ1-1	once	TGCGCCAGCAGCTCCCAAACAGGGCGCACTGAAGCTTTCTTT	CASSSQTGRTEAFF
TRBD2	TRBV3-1/TRBV3-2	TRBJ2-1	-	TGTGCCAGCAGCCTCGAGCGGGGAGTACCCGACAATGAGCAGTTCTTC	CASSLERGVPDNEQFF
-	TRBV25-1	TRBJ2-6	-	TGTGCCAGCAGTGAATTCGGTTCTGGGGCCAACGTCCTGACTTTC	CASSEFGSGANVLTF
TRBD1	TRBV6-6	TRBJ2-7	-	TGTGCCAGCAGTTCGACAGGGGTCGTCAACGAGCAGTACTTC	CASSSTGVVNEQYF
-	TRBV6-5	TRBJ1-5	-	TGTGCCAGCAGTTTCGAAGGATATAGGGGTCAGCCCCAGCATTTT	CASSFEGYRGQPQHF
-	TRBV28	TRBJ1-1	-	TGTGCCAGCAGTTTAGAGACAAGGGGAGGGACCGTAGTTGAAGCTTTCTTT	CASSLETRGGTVVEAFF
-	TRBV27	TRBJ1-5	-	TGTGCCAGCAAGAGGGAAGGTAGAACCCCAAATCAGCCCCAGCATTTT	CASKREGRTPNQPQHF
-	TRBV7-2	TRBJ2-3	-	TGTGCCAGCAGCCAGAGCCGGGGCACAGATACGCAGTATTTT	CASSQSRGTDTQYF
TRBD2	TRBV7-2	TRBJ2-6	-	TGTGCCAGCAGCTTTCACCTGACTAGCCTGGGCTCTGGGGCCAACGTCCTGACTTTC	CASSFHLTSLGSGANVLTF